The following is a T cell receptor (beta chain) sequence with its context. This clone came up once. Its binding antigen is unknown. Per-nucleotide qualities are absent, and no much larger clonotype sits a single base away. The donors belonged to the validation cohort of over a hundred subjects, which was separate from the approximately 610-subject first cohort. This sample is part of a study of cytomegalovirus exposure and HLA in healthy donors (dated by TCRdb to the late 2010s). About the full investigation: A later analysis indicated that the 95 to 150 validation repertoires were generated on the platform also employed for the approximately 690 repertoires of the first cohort. The study was designed to test whether signatures of past pathogen exposure could be identified by cataloging public T cell receptors. A separate validation cohort of 100 to 150 different subjects was used in addition to the 666-subject first cohort. To predict cytomegalovirus infection status, the study brought together high-throughput TCR immunosequencing, statistical association of individual TCRs with disease status, and machine learning.

Trimming costs V 2 bases and J 6 bases, and their ends lie 11 bases apart. CDR1 MNHEY and CDR2 SMNVEV are derived from the germline V gene (reference sequence). Spanning cysteine to phenylalanine, the CDR3 consists of 14 amino acids. Just the 42-base CDR3 DNA is kept, in frame starting at base 1. General findings and caveats noted by the study authors: The authors suggested that the approach could potentially be generalized to other disease states and immunological phenotypes. Most TCR sequences were seen in very few donors, while some public TCRs were found in many individuals. Cytomegalovirus status was reported to be diagnosed by the classifier with high specificity and sensitivity in both the original and validation cohorts. A few of the identified cytomegalovirus-associated TCR beta chains were confirmed in vitro to be specific for cytomegalovirus antigens. Of the cluster scores, roughly 95% were above 0 in a later analysis, which found that TCRs clustered in the first cohort also tended to co-occur in the 120 validation repertoires. The study gave a list of 150 to 200 TCR beta chains associated with cytomegalovirus. The validation cohort had no HLA typing available for a later analysis, so co-occurrence within that cohort was assessed over all 120 or so repertoires.

Library method: the immunoSEQ multiplex PCR assay. As for the original processing: A statistical classification framework was developed to diagnose cytomegalovirus status using the catalog of TCR beta chain sequences. Not all clones reach the TCRdb copy of this immuneACCESS table, which keeps in-frame sequences only. Checked studies attribute under half of the gap to unresolved V genes and leave the rest unexplained. V and J calls plus clone size are reproduced from that table; the DNA served to infer D and trimming. For this sample there are approximately 140,000 clones; less than 90% appear just once. The ten biggest clones cover roughly 3% of the sample.

The TCR sequence derives from a man in his late teens or twenties in good health and CMV-seronegative. The chain is encoded by TRBV27 joined to TRBJ1-5, with TRBD1 tentatively as D gene (6 bases match). The sequenced material came from PBMCs. This receptor has the CDR3 CASSLMGAGQPQHF. Read as DNA, the sequence is TGTGCCAGCAGTTTAATGGGGGCTGGTCAGCCCCAGCATTTT.